The source of this TCR beta chain is a study of blood T cell repertoires in COVID-19. Study context: Researchers got acute and convalescent COVID-19 samples from the United States, Italy and Spain. Sources were T cells, B-cell-depleted T cells, or PBMCs; the material itself was cDNA or gDNA.

The sample holds a few counts of this clone. Per the authors' pipeline: By means of reference gene primer amplification, nucleated cell counts were estimated. Profiled with immunoSEQ multiplex PCR; TCRdb holds only in-frame clones, not every one. For V, J and clone size, that table is used; D and trimming come from the DNA. The sample carries tens of thousands of clones, more than 60% recorded once. Trimming left V 3 bases short and J 2 bases short, with 4 bases between. Per germline, CDR1 WNHNN and CDR2 SYGVQD (reference sequence). The CDR3 is made up of 12 amino acids. Specimen: peripheral blood. The sequence was collected from a woman in her seventies with acute or convalescent COVID-19. The chain combines TRBV10-1 with TRBJ1-2; D gene ambiguous. The CDR3 loop is CASSDMNYGYTF. In DNA form, the CDR3 reads TGCGCCAGCAGTGATATGAACTATGGCTACACCTTC.